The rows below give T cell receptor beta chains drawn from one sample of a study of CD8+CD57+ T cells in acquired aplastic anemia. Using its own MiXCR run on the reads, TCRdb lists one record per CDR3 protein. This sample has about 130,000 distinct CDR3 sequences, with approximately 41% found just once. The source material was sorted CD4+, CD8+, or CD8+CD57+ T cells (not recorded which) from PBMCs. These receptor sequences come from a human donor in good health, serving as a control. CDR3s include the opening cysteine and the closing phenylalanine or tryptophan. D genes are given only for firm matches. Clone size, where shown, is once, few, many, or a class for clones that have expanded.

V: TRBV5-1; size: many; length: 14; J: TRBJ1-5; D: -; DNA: TGCGCCAGCAGCTTTGGGGAGGGTGACCAGCCCCAGCATTTT; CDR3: CASSFGEGDQPQHF
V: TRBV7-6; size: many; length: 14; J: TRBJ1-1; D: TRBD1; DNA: TGTGCCAGCAGCTCGGGGACAGGGAACACTGAAGCTTTCTTT; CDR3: CASSSGTGNTEAFF
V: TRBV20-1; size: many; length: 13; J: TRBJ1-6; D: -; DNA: TGCAGTGCTAGAAGTGAGAGACAGTCCCCCCTCCACTTT; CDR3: CSARSERQSPLHF
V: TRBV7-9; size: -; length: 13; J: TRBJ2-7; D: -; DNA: TGTGCCAGCAGCTTGGGACTCTCCTACGAGCAGTACTTC; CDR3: CASSLGLSYEQYF
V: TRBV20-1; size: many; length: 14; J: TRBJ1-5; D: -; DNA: TGCAGTGTCTCCGGGACAAATAGCAATCAGCCCCAGCATTTT; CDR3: CSVSGTNSNQPQHF
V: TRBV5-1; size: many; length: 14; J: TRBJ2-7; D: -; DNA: TGCGCCAGCAGCGCCGTAGGCGGCTCCTACGAGCAGTACTTC; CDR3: CASSAVGGSYEQYF
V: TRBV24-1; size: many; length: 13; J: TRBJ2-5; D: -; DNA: TGTGCCACCAGTGAGGCGGGACAAGAGACCCAGTACTTC; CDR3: CATSEAGQETQYF
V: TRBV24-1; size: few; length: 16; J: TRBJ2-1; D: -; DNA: TGTGCCACCAGTGCTCCTCGCGGGAAAAGTTCCAATGAGCAGTTCTTC; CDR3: CATSAPRGKSSNEQFF
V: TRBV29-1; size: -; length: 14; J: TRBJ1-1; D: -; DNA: TGCAGCGTAGGGCAGGGAATCCCCAACACTGAAGCTTTCTTT; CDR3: CSVGQGIPNTEAFF
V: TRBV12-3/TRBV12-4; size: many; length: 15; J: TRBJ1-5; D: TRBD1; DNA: TGTGCCAGCAGTCTCCTGGGACAGCCGAATCAGCCCCAGCATTTT; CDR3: CASSLLGQPNQPQHF
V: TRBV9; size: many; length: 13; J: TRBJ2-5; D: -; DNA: TGTGCCAGCAGCGTAATTTCCCGAGAGACCCAGTACTTC; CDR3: CASSVISRETQYF
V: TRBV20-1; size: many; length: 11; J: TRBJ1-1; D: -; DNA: TGCAGTGCTAGTCTTGGAAGTGAAGCTTTCTTT; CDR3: CSASLGSEAFF
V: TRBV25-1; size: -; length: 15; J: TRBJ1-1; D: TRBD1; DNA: TGTGCCAGCAGTGGGGGACAGGGCCGTCACACTGAAGCTTTCTTT; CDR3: CASSGGQGRHTEAFF
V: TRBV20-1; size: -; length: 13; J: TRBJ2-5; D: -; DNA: TGCAGTGCTAGAGTTGGGTGGCAAGAGACCCAGTACTTC; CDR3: CSARVGWQETQYF
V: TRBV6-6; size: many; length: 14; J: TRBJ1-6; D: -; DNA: TGTGCCAGCAGTTACCGGAAGAACCATTCACCCCTCCACTTT; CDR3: CASSYRKNHSPLHF
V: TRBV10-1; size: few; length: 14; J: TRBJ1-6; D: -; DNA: TGCGCCAGCAGTGAACAGGATAATAATTCACCCCTCCACTTT; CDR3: CASSEQDNNSPLHF
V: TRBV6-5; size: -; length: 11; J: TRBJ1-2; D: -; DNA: TGTGCCGTAGGGAGGGCCTATGGCTACACCTTC; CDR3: CAVGRAYGYTF
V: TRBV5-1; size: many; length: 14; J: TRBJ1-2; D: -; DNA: TGCGCCAGCAGCTTGACGGACCCGGCCTATGGCTACACCTTC; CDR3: CASSLTDPAYGYTF
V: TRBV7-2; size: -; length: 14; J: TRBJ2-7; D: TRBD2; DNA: TGTGCCAGCAGCATAGGACTAGCGGGTTACGAGCAGTACTTC; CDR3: CASSIGLAGYEQYF
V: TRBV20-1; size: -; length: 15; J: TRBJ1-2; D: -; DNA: TGCAGTGCTAGTAGGACCGTTGAATCTAACTATGGCTACACCTTC; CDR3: CSASRTVESNYGYTF
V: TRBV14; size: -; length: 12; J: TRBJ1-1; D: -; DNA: TGTGCCAGCAGCCCAAGGACAACTGAAGCTTTCTTT; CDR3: CASSPRTTEAFF
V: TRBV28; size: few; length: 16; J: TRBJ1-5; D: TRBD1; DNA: TGTGCCAGCAGTATATCGGACAGGGGACGCAATCAGCCCCAGCATTTT; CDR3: CASSISDRGRNQPQHF
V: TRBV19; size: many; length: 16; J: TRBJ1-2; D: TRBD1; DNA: TGTGCCAGTAGTACTATACCTGGGGACAGATACTATGGCTACACCTTC; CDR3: CASSTIPGDRYYGYTF
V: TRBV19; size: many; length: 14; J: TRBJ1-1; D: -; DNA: TGTGCCAGTAGTATCCAGGGCAGGAACACTGAAGCTTTCTTT; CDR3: CASSIQGRNTEAFF
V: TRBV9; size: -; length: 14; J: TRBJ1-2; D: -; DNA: TGTGCCAGCAGCCAACGGGAGTACTCATATGGCTACACCTTC; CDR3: CASSQREYSYGYTF
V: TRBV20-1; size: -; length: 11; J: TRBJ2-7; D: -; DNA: TGCAGCCCCCAACAAGCGGGCGAGCAGTACTTC; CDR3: CSPQQAGEQYF
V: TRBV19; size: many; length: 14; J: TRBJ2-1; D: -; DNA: TGTGCCAGTAGTAACAGGAGGGGGGACGGTGAGCAGTTCTTC; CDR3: CASSNRRGDGEQFF
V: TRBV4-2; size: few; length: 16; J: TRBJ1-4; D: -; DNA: TGTGCCAGCAGCCAAGAAAAAGTCGGTGGCAATGAAAAACTGTTTTTT; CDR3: CASSQEKVGGNEKLFF
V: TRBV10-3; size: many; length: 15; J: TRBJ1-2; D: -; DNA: TGTGCCATCAGTCTGGTGGACGGAGGGAACTATGGCTACACCTTC; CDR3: CAISLVDGGNYGYTF
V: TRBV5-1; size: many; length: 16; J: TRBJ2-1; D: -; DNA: TGCGCCAGCAGCCCCAGGGGGCGGGGGTGGGACAATGAGCAGTTCTTC; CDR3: CASSPRGRGWDNEQFF
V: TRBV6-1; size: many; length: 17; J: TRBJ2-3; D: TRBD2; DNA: TGTGCCAGCAGCACCCGACTAGCGGGCAGGGGGAGGGATACGCAGTATTTT; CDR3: CASSTRLAGRGRDTQYF
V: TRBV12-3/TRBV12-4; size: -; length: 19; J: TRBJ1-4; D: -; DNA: TGTGCCAGCAGTTTCACCCACGGACAAAACGGTATTGTCCGAGTAAAACTGTTTTTT; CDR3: CASSFTHGQNGIVRVKLFF
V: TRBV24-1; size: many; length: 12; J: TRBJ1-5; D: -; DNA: TGTGCCACCGCAGGGGAGGGTCAGCCCCAGCATTTT; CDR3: CATAGEGQPQHF
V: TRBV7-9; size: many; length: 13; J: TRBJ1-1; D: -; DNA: TGTGCCAGCAGCTCACAGGGGAACACTGAAGCTTTCTTT; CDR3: CASSSQGNTEAFF
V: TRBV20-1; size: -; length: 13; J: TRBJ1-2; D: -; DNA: TGCAGTGCTACGGACAGTGGGGCGGGTGGCTACACCTTC; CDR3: CSATDSGAGGYTF
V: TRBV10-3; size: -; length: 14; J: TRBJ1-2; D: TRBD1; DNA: TGTGCCATCAGTGAGCGGGACAGGGGTGGTGGCTACACCTTC; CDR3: CAISERDRGGGYTF
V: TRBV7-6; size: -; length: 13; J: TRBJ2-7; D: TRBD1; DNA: TGTGCCAGCAGCCCTGGACAGGGCTACGAGCAGTACTTC; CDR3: CASSPGQGYEQYF
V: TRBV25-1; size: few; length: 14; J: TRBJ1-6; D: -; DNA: TGTGCCAGCAGTGAGGCGGGGGGTAATTCACCCCTCCACTTT; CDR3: CASSEAGGNSPLHF
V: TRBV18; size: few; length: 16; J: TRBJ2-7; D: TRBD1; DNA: TGTGCCAGCTCACCAGGTGTACAGGGGGTATTGTACGAGCAGTACTTC; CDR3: CASSPGVQGVLYEQYF
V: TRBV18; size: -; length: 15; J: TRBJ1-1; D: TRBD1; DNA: TGTGCCAGCTCCCTTGTGGGGACAGGGACCCCTGAAGCTTTCTTT; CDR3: CASSLVGTGTPEAFF